This TCR beta chain comes out of a study of control samples from healthy donors and cancer patients. The repertoire was sequenced with immunoSEQ multiplex PCR; TCRdb's copy has only in-frame clones and lacks some. This sample has 75,000 to 95,000 clones, with roughly nine tenths found just once. This TCR derives from a woman aged 50 to 60 with colorectal cancer. Specimen: PBMCs.

CDR3 DNA sequence: TGTGCCAGCAGCCCGACAGGGTTGTTGTATAATTCACCCCTCCACTTT. Translated: CASSPTGLLYNSPLHF. The V and J genes are TRBV11-1 and TRBJ1-6; TRBD1 aligns across 7 bases. Germline-derived CDR1 and CDR2 are SGHAT and FQDESV (reference sequence). The J segment lost 4 bases and the V segment lost 5 bases, leaving 8 bases of the junction unmatched. There are 16 residues in the CDR3.